What follows is one T cell receptor beta chain and its context. This sample is drawn from a study of blood T cell repertoires in COVID-19. The repertoire was sequenced with immunoSEQ multiplex PCR; TCRdb's copy has only in-frame clones and lacks some. Counted here are 30,000 to 40,000 clones, approximately 80% occurring once; the ten biggest clones make up under 35%. CDR1 and CDR2 (germline): SNHLY, FYNNEI. The junction had 6 bases not matched to a gene; V was cut back by 6 bases and J by 0 bases. The CDR3 is made up of 16 amino acids. The sample consisted of peripheral blood. The TCR was taken from a man older than 75 with acute or convalescent COVID-19. The rearrangement uses TRBV2 and TRBJ1-5, with 9 bases fitting TRBD1. CDR3 nucleotide sequence: TGTGCCAGCAGCCCCGGGACAGGGAATAGCAATCAGCCCCAGCATTTT. It yields the protein CASSPGTGNSNQPQHF.